The 2 T cell receptor beta chains presented below share a single source sample, sequenced in a study of human T cells and chemical hapten exposure. TCRdb independently ran MiXCR on the RACE reads; one entry per CDR3 protein. The sample consists of under 450,000 distinct CDR3 sequences, approximately 5.1% of them appearing once. Time point: patch test 1, 2 weeks after DPC sensitization. Treatment meaning: therapeutic diphenylcyclopropenone sensitization with weekly scalp DPC. Specimen: whole blood, collected in connection with sensitization to the hapten diphenylcyclopropenone (DPC). All receptors derive from a woman between 50 and 59 years old with alopecia areata. Some clones in this sample may be carry-over from other donors' samples.

This clonotype was observed at least ten times. The gene calls are TRBV7-8 and TRBJ1-2; D unclear. The CDR3 runs 14 residues. Per germline, CDR1 SGHVS and CDR2 FQNEAQ. Trimming shortened V by 3 bases and J by 4 bases, and 12 bases separated the two germline ends. The CDR3, as DNA: TGTGCCAGCAGCTTGGGAGGGATCGGCTATGGCTACACCTTC. Translating gives CASSLGGIGYGYTF.

This clonotype showed up just a few times. V usage is TRBV28 and J usage is TRBJ2-3; 9 nucleotides agree with TRBD1. This CDR3 is built from 17 residues. V lost 3 bases, J lost 7 bases, and 14 bases stayed unmatched. Per the germline V gene, CDR1 is MDHEN and CDR2 is SYDVKM. CDR3 in DNA: TGTGCCAGCAGTTTTAGGGGACCGGGACAGGGAGGGTATACGCAGTATTTT. Amino acids: CASSFRGPGQGGYTQYF.